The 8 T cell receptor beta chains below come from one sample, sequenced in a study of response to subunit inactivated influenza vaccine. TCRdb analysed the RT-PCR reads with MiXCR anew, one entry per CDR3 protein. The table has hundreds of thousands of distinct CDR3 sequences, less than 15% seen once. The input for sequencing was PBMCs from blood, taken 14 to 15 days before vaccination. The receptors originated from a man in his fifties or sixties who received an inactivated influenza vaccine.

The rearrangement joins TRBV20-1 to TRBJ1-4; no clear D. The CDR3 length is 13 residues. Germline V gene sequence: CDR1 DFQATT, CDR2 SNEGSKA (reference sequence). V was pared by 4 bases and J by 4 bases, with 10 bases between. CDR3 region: CSAIKRDNEKLFF. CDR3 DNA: TGCAGTGCTATTAAGAGGGATAATGAAAAACTGTTTTTT.

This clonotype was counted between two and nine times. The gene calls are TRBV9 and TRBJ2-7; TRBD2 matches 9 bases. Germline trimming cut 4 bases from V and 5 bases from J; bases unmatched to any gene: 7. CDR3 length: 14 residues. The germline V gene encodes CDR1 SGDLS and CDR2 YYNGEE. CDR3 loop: CASSSGTSFHEQYF. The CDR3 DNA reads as TGTGCCAGCAGCTCCGGGACTAGCTTCCACGAGCAGTACTTC.

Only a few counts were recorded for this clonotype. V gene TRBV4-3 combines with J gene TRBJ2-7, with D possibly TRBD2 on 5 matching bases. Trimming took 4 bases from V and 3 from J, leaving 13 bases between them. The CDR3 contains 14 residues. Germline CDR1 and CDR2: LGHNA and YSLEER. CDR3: CASSPSLGVYEQYF. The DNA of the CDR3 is TGCGCCAGCAGCCCCTCCCTGGGAGTCTACGAGCAGTACTTC.

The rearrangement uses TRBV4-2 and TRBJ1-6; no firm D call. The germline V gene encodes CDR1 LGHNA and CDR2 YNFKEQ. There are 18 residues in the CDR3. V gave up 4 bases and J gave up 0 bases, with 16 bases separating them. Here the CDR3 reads CASSRMVGASSYNSPLHF. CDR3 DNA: TGTGCCAGCAGCCGTATGGTCGGCGCGAGCTCCTATAATTCACCCCTCCACTTT.

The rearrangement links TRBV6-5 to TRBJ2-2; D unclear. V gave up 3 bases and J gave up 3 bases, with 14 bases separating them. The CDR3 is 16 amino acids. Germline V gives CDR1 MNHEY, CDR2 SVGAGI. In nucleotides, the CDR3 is TGTGCCAGCAGTTATGATGCGTTTGGGGACACCGGGGAGCTGTTTTTT. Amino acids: CASSYDAFGDTGELFF.

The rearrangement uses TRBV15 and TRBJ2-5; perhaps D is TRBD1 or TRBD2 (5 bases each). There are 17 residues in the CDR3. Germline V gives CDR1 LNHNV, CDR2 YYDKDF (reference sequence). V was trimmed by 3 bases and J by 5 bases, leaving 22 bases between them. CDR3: CATSSSYLTGTRETQYF. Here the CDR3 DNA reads TGTGCCACCAGCAGCAGCTACTTGACTGGGACCAGGGAGACCCAGTACTTC.

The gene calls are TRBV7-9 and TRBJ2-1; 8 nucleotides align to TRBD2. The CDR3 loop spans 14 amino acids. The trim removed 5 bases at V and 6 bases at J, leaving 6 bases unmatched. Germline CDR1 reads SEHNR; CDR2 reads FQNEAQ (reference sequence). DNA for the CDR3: TGTGCCAGCAGCCGCGGGGGGAGATCCAATGAGCAGTTCTTC. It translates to CASSRGGRSNEQFF.

Written as DNA, the CDR3 is TGTGCCAGCAGACCCTCGGGAGGGAGAGGGGAAAGCTATGGCTACACCTTC. It yields the protein CASRPSGGRGESYGYTF. The chain uses TRBV12-3 or TRBV12-4 and TRBJ1-2, with D perhaps TRBD1 (5 bases). Trimming removed 6 bases at V and 4 bases at J, with 24 bases between. The length of the CDR3 is 17 residues.